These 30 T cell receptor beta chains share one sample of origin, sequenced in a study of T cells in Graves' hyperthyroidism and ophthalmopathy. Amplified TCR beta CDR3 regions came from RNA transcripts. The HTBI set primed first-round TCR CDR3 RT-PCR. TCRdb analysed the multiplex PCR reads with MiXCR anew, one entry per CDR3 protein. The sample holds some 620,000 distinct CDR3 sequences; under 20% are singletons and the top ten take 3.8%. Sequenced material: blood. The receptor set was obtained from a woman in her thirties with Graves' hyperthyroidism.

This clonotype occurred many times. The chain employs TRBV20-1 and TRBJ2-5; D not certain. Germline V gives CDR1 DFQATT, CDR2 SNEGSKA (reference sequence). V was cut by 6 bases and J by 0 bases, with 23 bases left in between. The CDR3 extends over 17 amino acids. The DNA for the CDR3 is TGCAGTGCCGAAGGAGACTTCAGTGTCCGCTACCAAGAGACCCAGTACTTC. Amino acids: CSAEGDFSVRYQETQYF.

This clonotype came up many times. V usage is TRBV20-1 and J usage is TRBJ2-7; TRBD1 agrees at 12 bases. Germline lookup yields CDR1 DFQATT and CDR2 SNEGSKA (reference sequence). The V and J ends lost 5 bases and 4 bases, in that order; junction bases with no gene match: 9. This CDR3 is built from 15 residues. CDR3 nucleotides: TGCAGTGCTCTTAACCCGGGACAGGGGGCATACGAGCAGTACTTC. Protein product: CSALNPGQGAYEQYF.

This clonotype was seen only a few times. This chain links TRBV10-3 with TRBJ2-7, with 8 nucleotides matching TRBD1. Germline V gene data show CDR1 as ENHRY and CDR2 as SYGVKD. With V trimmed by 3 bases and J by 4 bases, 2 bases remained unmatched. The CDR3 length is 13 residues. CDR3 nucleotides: TGTGCCATCAGTGAAAACAGGGGGTACGAGCAGTACTTC. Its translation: CAISENRGYEQYF.

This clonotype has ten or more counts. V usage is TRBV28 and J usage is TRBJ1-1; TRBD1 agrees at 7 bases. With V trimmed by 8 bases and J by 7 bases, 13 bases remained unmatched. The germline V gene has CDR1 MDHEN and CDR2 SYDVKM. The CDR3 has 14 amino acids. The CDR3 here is CASVPGGSQFEAFF. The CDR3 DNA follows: TGTGCCAGCGTCCCAGGGGGGTCTCAATTTGAAGCTTTCTTT.

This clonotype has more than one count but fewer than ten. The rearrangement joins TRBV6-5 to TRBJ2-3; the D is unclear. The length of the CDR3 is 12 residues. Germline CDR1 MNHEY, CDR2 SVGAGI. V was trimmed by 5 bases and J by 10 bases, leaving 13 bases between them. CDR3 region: CASSNRVSPQYF. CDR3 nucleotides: TGTGCCAGCAGTAACCGGGTGTCGCCGCAGTATTTT.

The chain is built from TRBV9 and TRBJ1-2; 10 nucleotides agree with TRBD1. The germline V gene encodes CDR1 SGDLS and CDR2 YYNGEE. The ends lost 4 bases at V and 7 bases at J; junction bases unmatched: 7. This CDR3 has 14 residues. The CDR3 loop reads CASSNRDRGGGYTF. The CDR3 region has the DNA TGTGCCAGCAGCAACCGGGACAGGGGCGGTGGCTACACCTTC.

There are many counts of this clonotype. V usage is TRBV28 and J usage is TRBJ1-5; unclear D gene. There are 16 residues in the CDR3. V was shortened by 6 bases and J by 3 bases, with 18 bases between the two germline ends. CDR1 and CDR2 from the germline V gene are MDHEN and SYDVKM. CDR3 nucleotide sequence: TGTGCCAGCAGACTGGGGAAATGGAACCTCAATCAGCCCCAGCATTTT. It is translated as CASRLGKWNLNQPQHF.

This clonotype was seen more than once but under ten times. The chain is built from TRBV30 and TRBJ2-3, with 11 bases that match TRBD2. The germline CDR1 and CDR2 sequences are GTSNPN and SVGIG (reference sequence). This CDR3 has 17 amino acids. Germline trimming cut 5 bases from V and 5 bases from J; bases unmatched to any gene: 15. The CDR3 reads CAWVDRRYTSGRDTQYF. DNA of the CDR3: TGTGCCTGGGTGGACAGGAGATACACTAGCGGGAGAGATACGCAGTATTTT.

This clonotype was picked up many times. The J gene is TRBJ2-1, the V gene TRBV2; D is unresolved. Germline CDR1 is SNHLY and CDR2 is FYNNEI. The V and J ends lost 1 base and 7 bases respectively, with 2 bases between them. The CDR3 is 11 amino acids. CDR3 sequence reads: CASSEVNEQFF. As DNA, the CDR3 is TGTGCCAGCAGTGAAGTTAATGAGCAGTTCTTC.

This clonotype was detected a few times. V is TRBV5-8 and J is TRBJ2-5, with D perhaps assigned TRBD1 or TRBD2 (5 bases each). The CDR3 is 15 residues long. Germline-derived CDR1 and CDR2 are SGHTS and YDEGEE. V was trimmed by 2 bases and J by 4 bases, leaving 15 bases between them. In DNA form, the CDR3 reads TGTGCCAGCAGCTTCCGAGTCTCTGGGGGAGAGACCCAGTACTTC. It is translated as CASSFRVSGGETQYF. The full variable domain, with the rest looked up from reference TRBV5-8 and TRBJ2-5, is EAGVTQSPTHLIKTRGQQATLRCSPISGHTSVYWYQQALGLGLQFLLWYDEGEERNRGNFPPRFSGRQFPNYSSELNVNALELEDSALYLCASSFRVSGGETQYFGPGTRLLVL.

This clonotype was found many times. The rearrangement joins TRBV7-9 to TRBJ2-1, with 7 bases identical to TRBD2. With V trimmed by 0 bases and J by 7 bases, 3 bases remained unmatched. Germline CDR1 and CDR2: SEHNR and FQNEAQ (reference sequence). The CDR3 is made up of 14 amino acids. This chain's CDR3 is CASSLAAGVNEQFF. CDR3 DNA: TGTGCCAGCAGCTTAGCGGCGGGAGTTAATGAGCAGTTCTTC.

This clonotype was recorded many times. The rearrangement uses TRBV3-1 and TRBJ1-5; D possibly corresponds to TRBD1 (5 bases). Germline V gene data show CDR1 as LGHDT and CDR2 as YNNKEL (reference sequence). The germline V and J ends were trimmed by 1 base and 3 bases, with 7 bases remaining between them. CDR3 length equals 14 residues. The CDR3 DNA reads TGTGCCAGCAGCCAAGGGGGCTACAATCAGCCCCAGCATTTT. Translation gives CASSQGGYNQPQHF.

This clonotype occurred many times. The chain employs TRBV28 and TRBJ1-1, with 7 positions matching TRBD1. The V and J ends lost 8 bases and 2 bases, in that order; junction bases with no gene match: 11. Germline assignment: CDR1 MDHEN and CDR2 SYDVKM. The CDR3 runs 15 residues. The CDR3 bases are TGTGCCAGCTCGGGGCCTACAGGGGTAAACACTGAAGCTTTCTTT. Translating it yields CASSGPTGVNTEAFF.

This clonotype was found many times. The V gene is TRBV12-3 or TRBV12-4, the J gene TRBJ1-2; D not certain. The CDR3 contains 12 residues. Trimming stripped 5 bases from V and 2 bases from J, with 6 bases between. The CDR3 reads CASSPLNYGYTF. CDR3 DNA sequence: TGTGCCAGCAGTCCACTCAACTATGGCTACACCTTC.

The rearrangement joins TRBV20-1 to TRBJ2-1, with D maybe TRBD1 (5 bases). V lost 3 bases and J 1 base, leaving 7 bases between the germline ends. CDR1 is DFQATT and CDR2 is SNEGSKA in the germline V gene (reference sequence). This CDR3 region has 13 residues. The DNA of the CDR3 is TGCAGTGCTAGGGACATATCCTACAATGAGCAGTTCTTC. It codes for CSARDISYNEQFF.

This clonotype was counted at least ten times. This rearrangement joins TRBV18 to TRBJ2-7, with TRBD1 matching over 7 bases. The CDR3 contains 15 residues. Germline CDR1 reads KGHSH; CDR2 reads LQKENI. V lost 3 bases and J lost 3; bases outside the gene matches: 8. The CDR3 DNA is TGTGCCAGCTCACCTAGACAGGGCCCCTTCTACGAGCAGTACTTC. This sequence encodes CASSPRQGPFYEQYF.

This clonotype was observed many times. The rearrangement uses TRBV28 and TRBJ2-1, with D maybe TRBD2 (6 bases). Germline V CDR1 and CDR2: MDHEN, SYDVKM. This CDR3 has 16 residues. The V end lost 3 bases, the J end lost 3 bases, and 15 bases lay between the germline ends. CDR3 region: CASSLEGGGYYNEQFF. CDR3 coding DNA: TGTGCCAGCAGTTTGGAGGGTGGGGGTTACTACAATGAGCAGTTCTTC.

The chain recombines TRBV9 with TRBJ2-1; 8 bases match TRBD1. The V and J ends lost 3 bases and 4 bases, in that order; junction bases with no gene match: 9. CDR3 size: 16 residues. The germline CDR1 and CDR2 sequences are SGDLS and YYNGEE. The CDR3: CASSGGGTGHYNEQFF. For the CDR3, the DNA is TGTGCCAGCAGCGGGGGTGGGACAGGACATTACAATGAGCAGTTCTTC.

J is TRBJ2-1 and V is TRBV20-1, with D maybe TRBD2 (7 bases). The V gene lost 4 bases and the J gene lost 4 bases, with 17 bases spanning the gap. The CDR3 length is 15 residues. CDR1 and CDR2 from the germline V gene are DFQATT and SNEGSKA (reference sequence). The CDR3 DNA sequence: TGCAGTGCTACGGGGGGCGGGAGTGGATACAATGAGCAGTTCTTC. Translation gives CSATGGGSGYNEQFF.

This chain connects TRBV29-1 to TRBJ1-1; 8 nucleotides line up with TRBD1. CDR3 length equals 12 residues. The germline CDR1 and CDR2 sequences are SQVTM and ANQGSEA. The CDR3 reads CGGGQGAPEAFF. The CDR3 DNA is TGCGGGGGCGGGCAGGGGGCTCCCGAAGCTTTCTTT.

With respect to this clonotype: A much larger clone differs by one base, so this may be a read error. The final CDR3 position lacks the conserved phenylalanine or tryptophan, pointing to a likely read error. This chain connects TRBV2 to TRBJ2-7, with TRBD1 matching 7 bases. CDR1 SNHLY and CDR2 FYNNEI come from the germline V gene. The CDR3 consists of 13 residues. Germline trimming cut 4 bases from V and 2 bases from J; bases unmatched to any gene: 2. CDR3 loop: CASSGDSAYEQYL. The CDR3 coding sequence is TGTGCCAGCAGTGGGGACAGTGCCTACGAGCAGTACCTC.

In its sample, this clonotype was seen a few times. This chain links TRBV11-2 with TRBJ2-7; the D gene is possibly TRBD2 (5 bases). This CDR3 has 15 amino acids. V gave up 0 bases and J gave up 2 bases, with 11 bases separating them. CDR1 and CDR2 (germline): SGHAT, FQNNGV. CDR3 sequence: CASSLDQRLPYEQYF. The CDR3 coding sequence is TGTGCCAGCAGCTTAGATCAGCGGCTTCCCTACGAGCAGTACTTC. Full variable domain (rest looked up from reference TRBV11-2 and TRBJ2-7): EAGVAQSPRYKIIEKRQSVAFWCNPISGHATLYWYQQILGQGPKLLIQFQNNGVVDDSQLPKDRFSAERLKGVDSTLKIQPAKLEDSAVYLCASSLDQRLPYEQYFGPGTRLTVT.

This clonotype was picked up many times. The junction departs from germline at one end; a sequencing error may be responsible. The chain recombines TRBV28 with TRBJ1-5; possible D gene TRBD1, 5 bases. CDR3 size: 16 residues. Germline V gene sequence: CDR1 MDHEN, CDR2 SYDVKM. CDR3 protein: CASSPGTKGSYQPQHF. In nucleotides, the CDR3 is TGTGCCAGCAGCCCCGGGACGAAGGGTAGCTATCAGCCCCAGCATTTT.

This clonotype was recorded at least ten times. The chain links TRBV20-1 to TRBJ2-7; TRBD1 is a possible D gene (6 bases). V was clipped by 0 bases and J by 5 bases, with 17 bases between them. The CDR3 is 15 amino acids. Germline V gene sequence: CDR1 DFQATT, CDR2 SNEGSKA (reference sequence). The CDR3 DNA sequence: TGCAGTGCTAGAGATAGACGGACAGCCCCTAACGAGCAGTACTTC. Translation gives CSARDRRTAPNEQYF.

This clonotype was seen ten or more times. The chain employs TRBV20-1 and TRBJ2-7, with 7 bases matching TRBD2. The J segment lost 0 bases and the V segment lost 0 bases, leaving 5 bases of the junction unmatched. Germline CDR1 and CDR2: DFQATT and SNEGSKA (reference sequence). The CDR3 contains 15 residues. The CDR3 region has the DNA TGCAGTGCTAGAGAGCCTAGCGGATCCTCCTACGAGCAGTACTTC. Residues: CSAREPSGSSYEQYF.

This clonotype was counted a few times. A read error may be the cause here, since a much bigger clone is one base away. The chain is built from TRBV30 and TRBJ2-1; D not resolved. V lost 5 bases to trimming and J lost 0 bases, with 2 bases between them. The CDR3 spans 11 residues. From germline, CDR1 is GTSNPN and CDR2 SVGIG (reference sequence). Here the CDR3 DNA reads TGTGCCTGGGCCTCCTACAATGAGCAGTTCTTC. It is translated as CAWASYNEQFF.

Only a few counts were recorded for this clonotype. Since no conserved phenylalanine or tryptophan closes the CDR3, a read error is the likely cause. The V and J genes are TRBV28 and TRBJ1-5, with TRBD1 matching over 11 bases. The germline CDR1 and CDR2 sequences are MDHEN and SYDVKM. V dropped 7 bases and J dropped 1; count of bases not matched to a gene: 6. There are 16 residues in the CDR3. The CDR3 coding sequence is TGTGCCAGCAACGGACAGGGGGCTTGGAGCAATCAGCCCCAGCATCTT. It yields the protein CASNGQGAWSNQPQHL.

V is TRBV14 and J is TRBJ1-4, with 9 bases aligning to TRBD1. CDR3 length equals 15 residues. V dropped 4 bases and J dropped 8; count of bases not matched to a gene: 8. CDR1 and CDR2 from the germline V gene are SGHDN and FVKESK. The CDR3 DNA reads TGTGCCAGCAGCCGCTCCGGGACAGGGAGGGAAAAACTGTTTTTT. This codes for CASSRSGTGREKLFF.

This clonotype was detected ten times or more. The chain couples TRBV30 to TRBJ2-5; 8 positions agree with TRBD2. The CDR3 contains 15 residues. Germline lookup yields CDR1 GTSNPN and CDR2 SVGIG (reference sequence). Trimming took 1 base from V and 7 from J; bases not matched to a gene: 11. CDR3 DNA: TGTGCCTGGAGTGGGGACGGGGGGGTCCGTGGGACCCAGTACTTC. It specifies CAWSGDGGVRGTQYF. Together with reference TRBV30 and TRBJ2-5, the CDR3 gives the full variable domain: SQTIHQWPATLVQPVGSPLSLECTVEGTSNPNLYWYRQAAGRGLQLLFYSVGIGQISSEVPQNLSASRPQDRQFILSSKKLLLSDSGFYLCAWSGDGGVRGTQYFGPGTRLLVL.

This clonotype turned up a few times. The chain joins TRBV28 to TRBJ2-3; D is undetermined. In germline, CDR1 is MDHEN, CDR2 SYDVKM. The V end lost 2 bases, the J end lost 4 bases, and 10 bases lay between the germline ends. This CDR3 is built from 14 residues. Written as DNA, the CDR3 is TGTGCCAGCAGTTTAGGTCAGCTAGCAGATACGCAGTATTTT. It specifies CASSLGQLADTQYF.